The 14 T cell receptor beta chains presented below share a single source sample, sequenced in a study of blood T cell repertoires in COVID-19. Produced via immunoSEQ multiplex PCR; TCRdb's table is partial and in-frame only. The table lists 260,000 or so clones, 75% to 85% of them singletons. The sample taken for sequencing was peripheral blood. These receptors all come from a woman of 80 years or more with COVID-19, enrolled during active disease.

The gene calls are TRBV5-1 and TRBJ1-1; perhaps TRBD1 as D (6 bases). The germline V gene encodes CDR1 SGHRS and CDR2 YFSETQ. There are 15 residues in the CDR3. V was shortened by 2 bases and J by 3 bases, with 14 bases between the two germline ends. This CDR3 is CASSLQGGGDTEAFF. The CDR3 nucleotides are TGCGCCAGCAGCTTACAGGGTGGTGGGGACACTGAAGCTTTCTTT.

The genes are TRBV6-5 and TRBJ2-5; tentative D call: TRBD2 (6 bases). The CDR3 sequence is 14 residues long. The germline V gene encodes CDR1 MNHEY and CDR2 SVGAGI. V dropped 2 bases and J dropped 3 bases, with 10 bases sitting between them. CDR3 sequence (DNA): TGTGCCAGCAGTTACGCGGGACTTAAAGAGACCCAGTACTTC. Amino acid sequence: CASSYAGLKETQYF.

This rearrangement joins TRBV27 to TRBJ1-1; TRBD1 is a possible D gene (5 bases). Germline V lookup: CDR1 MNHEY, CDR2 SMNVEV (reference sequence). The CDR3 is made up of 17 amino acids. V gave up 0 bases and J gave up 0 bases, with 14 bases separating them. The CDR3 is CASSLSGTGHLNTEAFF. Written as DNA, the CDR3 is TGTGCCAGCAGTTTATCGGGCACCGGACACTTGAACACTGAAGCTTTCTTT.

The chain is built from TRBV7-2 and TRBJ2-3; tentative D call: TRBD1 (6 bases). Germline V CDR1 and CDR2: SGHTA, FQGNSA. Between the trimmed V and J ends, which lost 4 bases and 3 bases, there was a span of 11 bases. The CDR3 contains 14 residues. As DNA, the CDR3 is TGTGCCAGCAGCTCGGGGACATTGACAGATACGCAGTATTTT. It specifies CASSSGTLTDTQYF.

The genes are TRBV13 and TRBJ2-6, with 8 bases that match TRBD1. With V trimmed by 5 bases and J by 2 bases, 5 bases remained unmatched. Germline V lookup: CDR1 PRHDT, CDR2 FYEKMQ (reference sequence). The CDR3 is 16 residues long. This chain's CDR3 is CASSTQGAAGANVLTF. The CDR3 DNA sequence: TGTGCCAGCAGCACTCAGGGGGCAGCTGGGGCCAACGTCCTGACTTTC.

The rearrangement links TRBV7-2 to TRBJ2-7, with TRBD1 as a possible D gene (6 bases). The ends were cut back, 1 base at V and 5 bases at J, with 12 bases in the middle. Germline V gene sequence: CDR1 SGHTA, CDR2 FQGNSA. The CDR3 has 14 amino acids. CDR3 in DNA: TGTGCCAGCAGCTTAGGTGGCAGGGGAAACGAGCAGTACTTC. Translation: CASSLGGRGNEQYF.

The chain has TRBV13 and TRBJ2-3; 14 positions agree with TRBD2. V gave up 0 bases and J gave up 3 bases; unmatched junction bases: 8. The CDR3 spans 19 residues. Germline loops: CDR1 PRHDT, CDR2 FYEKMQ (reference sequence). For the CDR3, the DNA is TGTGCCAGCAGCTTAGGCCTCGGGACTAGCGGGGGAAGTACAGATACGCAGTATTTT. Amino acids: CASSLGLGTSGGSTDTQYF.

The chain uses TRBV5-4 and TRBJ2-1; D remains unclear. The germline V gene encodes CDR1 SGHNT and CDR2 YYREEE (reference sequence). This CDR3 contains 14 residues. V was pared by 5 bases and J by 5 bases, with 14 bases between. The CDR3 spells CASRPLAADNEQFF. The CDR3 bases are TGTGCCAGCAGGCCCCTGGCGGCCGACAATGAGCAGTTCTTC. The full variable domain, its missing parts supplied by reference TRBV5-4 and TRBJ2-1, is ETGVTQSPTHLIKTRGQQVTLRCSSQSGHNTVSWYQQALGQGPQFIFQYYREEENGRGNFPPRFSGLQFPNYSSELNVNALELDDSALYLCASRPLAADNEQFFGPGTRLTVL.

The chain employs TRBV7-9 and TRBJ1-2; D call uncertain. Trimming cost V 1 base and J 8 bases, with 14 bases left between them. CDR1 is SEHNR and CDR2 is FQNEAQ in the germline V gene (reference sequence). The CDR3 length is 14 residues. The CDR3 nucleotides read TGTGCCAGCAGCTTAGGGACGGGGTTCGGAGGCTACACCTTC. It encodes CASSLGTGFGGYTF.

J is TRBJ1-1 and V is TRBV3-1 (or the pseudogene TRBV3-2); TRBD1 matches at 9 bases. In germline, CDR1 is LGHDT, CDR2 YNNKEL (reference sequence). This CDR3 is built from 17 residues. After removal of 1 base from V and 0 bases from J, the junction contained 6 bases not matched to a gene. The CDR3 DNA sequence: TGTGCCAGCAGCCAAGCGCGGACAGGGGTCATGAACACTGAAGCTTTCTTT. Translating it yields CASSQARTGVMNTEAFF.

This clone was seen a handful of times. This may be a read error: a much more frequent sequence differs by one nucleotide. The sample contains more than one DNA sequence encoding this CDR3. The chain combines TRBV9 with TRBJ1-1; D not resolved. V lost 0 bases to trimming and J lost 1 base, with 4 bases between them. Per the germline V gene, CDR1 is SGDLS and CDR2 is YYNGEE. There are 13 residues in the CDR3. This CDR3 is CASSVAQNTEAFF. CDR3 DNA: TGTGCCAGCAGCGTAGCACAGAACACTGAAGCTTTCTTT.

This clone occurred a few times. The V call is TRBV18, the J call TRBJ1-4; 7 bases line up with TRBD1. The CDR3 length is 15 residues. Germline-derived CDR1 and CDR2 are KGHSH and LQKENI. Unmatched junction bases numbered 8, after V lost 5 bases and J lost 5 bases. The CDR3 loop reads CASSFATGLNEKLFF. CDR3 bases: TGTGCCAGCTCATTCGCGACAGGGCTGAATGAAAAACTGTTTTTT.

The V call is TRBV29-1, the J call TRBJ2-3, with D possibly matching TRBD1 (5 bases). V lost 8 bases and J 0 bases, leaving 18 bases between the germline ends. This CDR3 region has 15 residues. Germline CDR1 SQVTM, CDR2 ANQGSEA. The CDR3: CSTRIRAESTDTQYF. The CDR3 nucleotides are TGCAGCACACGGATCAGGGCGGAAAGCACAGATACGCAGTATTTT.

On this clone: One end of the junction fails to match germline, which may point to a read error. The V gene is TRBV5-1, the J gene TRBJ2-7, with a weak D call TRBD2 (7 bases). CDR1 is SGHRS, CDR2 YFSETQ, per germline. The CDR3 is 15 amino acids. The CDR3 is CASNLGGTTSYEQYF. The CDR3 coding sequence is TGCGCCAGCAACTTGGGAGGGACAACCTCCTACGAGCAGTACTTC.